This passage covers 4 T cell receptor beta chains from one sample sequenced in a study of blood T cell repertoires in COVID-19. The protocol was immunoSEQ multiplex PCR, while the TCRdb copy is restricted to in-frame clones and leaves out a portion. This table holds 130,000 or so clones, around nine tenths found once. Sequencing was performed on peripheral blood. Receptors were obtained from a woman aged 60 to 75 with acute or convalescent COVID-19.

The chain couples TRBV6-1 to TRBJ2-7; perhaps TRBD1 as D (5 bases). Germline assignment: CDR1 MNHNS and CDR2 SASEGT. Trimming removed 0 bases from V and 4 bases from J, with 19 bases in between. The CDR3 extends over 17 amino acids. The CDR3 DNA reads TGTGCCAGCAGTGAAGCGGTAGGGGCCCATAGAGGTTACGAGCAGTACTTC. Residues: CASSEAVGAHRGYEQYF.

The chain's CDR3 is CSASKAGIPNEQFF. The DNA of the CDR3 is TGCAGTGCTAGTAAGGCAGGGATCCCCAATGAGCAGTTCTTC. The V and J genes are TRBV20-1 and TRBJ2-1; D is perhaps TRBD1 (5 bases). Trimming stripped 3 bases from V and 6 bases from J, with 15 bases between. The CDR3 totals 14 residues. The germline V gene encodes CDR1 DFQATT and CDR2 SNEGSKA (reference sequence).

The CDR3 nucleotides read TGTGCCACCAGTGGGGGGCCGGGACTAGCGGCCTACAATGAGCAGTTCTTC. The encoded protein is CATSGGPGLAAYNEQFF. The chain joins TRBV24-1 to TRBJ2-1; 11 bases align to TRBD2. This CDR3 contains 17 residues. The V and J ends lost 5 bases and 2 bases, in that order; junction bases with no gene match: 7. From germline, CDR1 is KGHDR and CDR2 SFDVKD.

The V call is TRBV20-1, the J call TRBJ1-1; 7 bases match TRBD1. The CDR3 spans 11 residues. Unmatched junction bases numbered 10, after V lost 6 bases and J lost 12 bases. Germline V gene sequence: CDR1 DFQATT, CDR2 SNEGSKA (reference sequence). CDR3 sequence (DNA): TGCAGTGCCAGGACAGGAGAAACATCTTTCTTT. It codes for CSARTGETSFF.